This T cell receptor beta chain came from a study of cytomegalovirus exposure and HLA in healthy donors. In the PCR, 60 Vbeta and 13 Jbeta primers were used. Per the original data handling: Tens of millions of unique TCR beta chains, roughly 11 million shared, were counted in a later analysis. Measured with immunoSEQ multiplex PCR; TCRdb has only the in-frame clones, and not every one. The DNA gave D and trimming, while V, J and clone size come from that table. The sample consists of a few hundred thousand clones, about nine tenths of them appearing once. Germline assignment: CDR1 MNHNS and CDR2 SASEGT. The J segment lost 10 bases and the V segment lost 7 bases, leaving 8 bases of the junction unmatched. The CDR3 consists of 13 residues. As concerns this clone: Its specificity is not known.

Study conclusions and caveats: Rarity characterized most TCR sequences, yet some public TCRs appeared in many donors. After further analysis at a later stage, 16,951 TCR beta sequences were associated with HLA alleles at 0.05 false discovery rate.

The source material was PBMCs. The clonotype was recovered from a girl aged 2-10 years in good health and CMV-seronegative. V is TRBV6-1 and J is TRBJ1-4, with 8 bases identical to TRBD1. The CDR3 coding sequence is TGTGCCAGCACAAGGACAGGGAAGGTAAAACTGTTTTTT. Residues: CASTRTGKVKLFF.